Reported below is one T cell receptor beta chain. Its antigen is unknown. These data come from a study of T cell responses to AZD1222 COVID-19 vaccine. At the level of the study: Combined were second doses at about 4 or about 12 weeks.

TCRdb keeps only in-frame clones here, not all; method: immunoSEQ multiplex PCR. In the table there are over 95,000 clones, roughly 90% of which are singletons. General study findings and limits: Donors were chiefly white British, with a greater number of females, and clonal diversity was perhaps underestimated. It was only after the peak T cell response that any repertoires were sampled.

Germline V gives CDR1 SGHDT, CDR2 YYEEEE. V was shortened by 4 bases and J by 8 bases, with 22 bases between the two germline ends. CDR3 size: 16 residues. Sequencing was performed on peripheral blood, taken on day 0 of AZD1222 vaccination. The genes are TRBV5-6 and TRBJ1-5; D may be TRBD1 (5 bases). The TCR originated in an adult in good health. The CDR3 reads CASSRQFGFGSEPQHF. The CDR3 DNA follows: TGTGCCAGCAGCCGACAGTTCGGGTTTGGGTCGGAGCCCCAGCATTTT. The full variable domain, completed using reference TRBV5-6 and TRBJ1-5, is DAGVTQSPTHLIKTRGQQVTLRCSPKSGHDTVSWYQQALGQGPQFIFQYYEEEERQRGNFPDRFSGHQFPNYSSELNVNALLLGDSALYLCASSRQFGFGSEPQHFGDGTRLSIL.